This TCR beta chain was sequenced during a study of cytotoxic CD8 clonotypes in ibrutinib-treated CLL. Findings and caveats of the study: At progression, clonality fell back toward baseline after rising at ibrutinib response. Progressing and sustained-remission patients had different sampling times.

The method was immunoSEQ multiplex PCR; TCRdb's version includes in-frame clones alone and lacks a portion of them. The sample has 130,000 or so clones; around 77% are singletons. Remarks on this clone: What it binds is not known.

Sequenced here: PBMCs, sampled after 12 months of ibrutinib treatment. This receptor was identified in a human donor with chronic lymphocytic leukemia.

As DNA, the CDR3 is TGTGCCAGCAGCCGACAGATCCCCTACAATGAGCAGTTCTTC. It yields the protein CASSRQIPYNEQFF. V is TRBV9 and J is TRBJ2-1, with D maybe TRBD1 (5 bases). The CDR3 is 14 amino acids. Germline lookup yields CDR1 SGDLS and CDR2 YYNGEE. V was shortened by 4 bases and J by 2 bases, with 10 bases between the two germline ends.